These 7 T cell receptor beta chains share one sample of origin, sequenced in a study of human T cells and chemical hapten exposure. Time point noted: patch test 1, 2 weeks after DPC sensitization. This sample's treatment: therapeutic diphenylcyclopropenone sensitization with weekly scalp DPC. TCRdb re-analysed the RACE reads in MiXCR, keeping a single row per CDR3 protein. The table lists around 71,000 distinct CDR3 sequences, roughly 9.8% of them singletons, with roughly 3.3% in the top ten. The sample here was whole blood, taken in connection with sensitization to the hapten diphenylcyclopropenone (DPC). These receptors were collected from a woman aged 40 to 50 with alopecia areata. Some clones in this sample may be carry-over from other donors' samples.

This clonotype was counted many times. The chain is built from TRBV12-3 or TRBV12-4 and TRBJ1-6, with D maybe TRBD1 (5 bases). The CDR3 totals 14 residues. V lost 6 bases and J lost 7, with 13 bases in between. As DNA, the CDR3 is TGTGCCAGCAGATTATGGGGGAGGAATTCACCCCTCCACTTT. It translates to CASRLWGRNSPLHF.

This clonotype has ten or more counts. The chain links TRBV7-2 to TRBJ2-1; D may be TRBD1 (5 bases). Deletions cut 6 bases from V and 1 base from J, with 10 bases between. The CDR3 loop spans 14 amino acids. Germline values: CDR1 SGHTA, CDR2 FQGNSA. In nucleotides, the CDR3 is TGTGCCAGCAGGCTGACAGAATCCTACAATGAGCAGTTCTTC. Translated: CASRLTESYNEQFF.

This clonotype has a handful of counts. The V gene is TRBV7-2, the J gene TRBJ1-6; TRBD1 is a possible D gene (6 bases). V lost 4 bases and J 9 bases, leaving 22 bases between the germline ends. The CDR3 contains 17 residues. Germline V gene lookup returns CDR1 SGHTA and CDR2 FQGNSA. CDR3 nucleotides: TGTGCCAGCAGCTCTTCCACGACGGGGGCCAAAGGTTCACCCCTCCACTTT. Its translation is CASSSSTTGAKGSPLHF. Full variable domain (rest looked up from reference TRBV7-2 and TRBJ1-6): GAGVSQSPSNKVTEKGKDVELRCDPISGHTALYWYRQSLGQGLEFLIYFQGNSAPDKSGLPSDRFSAERTGGSVSTLTIQRTQQEDSAVYLCASSSSTTGAKGSPLHFGNGTRLTVT.

The V gene is TRBV11-3, the J gene TRBJ2-3; 9 nucleotides line up with TRBD1. CDR3 size: 15 residues. Per the germline V gene, CDR1 is SGHNT and CDR2 is YENEEA. With 5 bases clipped from V and 2 bases from J, the junction kept 5 bases outside the gene matches. The CDR3 sequence: CASSARTGATDTQYF. The CDR3 DNA reads as TGTGCCAGCAGCGCTCGGACAGGGGCCACAGATACGCAGTATTTT.

This clonotype was detected only a few times. V usage is TRBV7-3 and J usage is TRBJ2-1; 11 bases fit TRBD1. With V trimmed by 0 bases and J by 5 bases, 3 bases remained unmatched. Germline loops: CDR1 SGHTA, CDR2 FQGTGA. CDR3 length equals 16 residues. Written as DNA, the CDR3 is TGTGCCAGCAGCTTAACGGACAGGGGGCTGCACAATGAGCAGTTCTTC. Protein sequence: CASSLTDRGLHNEQFF.

This clonotype was seen ten or more times. V and J are TRBV28 and TRBJ1-2; a weak D match, TRBD1 (5 bases). Germline lookup yields CDR1 MDHEN and CDR2 SYDVKM. CDR3 length equals 12 residues. V lost 7 bases and J lost 6, with 12 bases in between. CDR3 DNA: TGTGCCAGCATGGACATCCCCCATGGCTACACCTTC. This translates into CASMDIPHGYTF.

This clonotype was observed many times. CDR3 nucleotides: TGCGCCAGCAGCTTGACCCCGGGACAGATCTACGAGCAGTACTTC. Protein product: CASSLTPGQIYEQYF. The chain links TRBV5-1 to TRBJ2-7, with 7 bases that match TRBD1. V shed 1 base, J shed 3 bases, and the junction held 7 bases outside the gene matches. CDR1 SGHRS and CDR2 YFSETQ come from the germline V gene. CDR3 length: 15 amino acids.